The present T cell receptor (beta chain) was sequenced within a study of cytomegalovirus exposure and HLA in healthy donors. The study's findings and limits: Common viral pathogens were later found to be apparently linked to several of the most significant clusters. Follow-up analysis found HLA locus-dependent TCR association rates, highest for DRB1 and lowest for HLA-C. About 90% or about 30% of the time was how often most TCR beta V segments were productive, according to an earlier analysis.

In germline, CDR1 is SGDLS, CDR2 YYNGEE. J gave up 3 bases and V 4 bases, and 8 bases lay outside the gene matches. The CDR3 sequence is 15 residues long. PCR used 60 Vbeta primers and 13 Jbeta primers. In the study's own analysis: A later analysis counted approximately 80 million unique TCR beta chains, around 10 million shared. TCRdb keeps only in-frame clones here, not all; method: immunoSEQ multiplex PCR. The DNA gave D and trimming, while V, J and clone size come from that table. The table records 150,000 to 200,000 clones, about four fifths of them present only once. Points on this clone: The antigen is not known.

The genes are TRBV9 and TRBJ2-3; TRBD1 agrees at 7 bases. The clonotype was recovered from a girl between 10 and 17 years old in good health and CMV-seropositive. The sequencing input was PBMCs. CDR3 nucleotide sequence: TGTGCCAGCAGCCCTAGGGGGCAATGGACAGATACGCAGTATTTT. It encodes CASSPRGQWTDTQYF. Using reference TRBV9 and TRBJ2-3 for the parts outside the CDR3, the full variable domain is DSGVTQTPKHLITATGQRVTLRCSPRSGDLSVYWYQQSLDQGLQFLIQYYNGEERAKGNILERFSAQQFPDLHSELNLSSLELGDSALYFCASSPRGQWTDTQYFGPGTRLTVL.